What follows describes a single T cell receptor (beta chain). Other DNA sequences of this sample code for an identical CDR3. This specimen belongs to a study of shared clonotypes between healthy human individuals. The V and J ends lost 5 bases and 3 bases respectively, with 6 bases between them. The CDR3 totals 12 residues. Germline CDR1 is MNHNS and CDR2 is SASEGT. The naive CD8 subset, CD45RO-negative cells positively selected for CCR7, excluded terminally differentiated effector memory CD45RA+ cells. Every one of the donors was a Caucasian adult that lived in Nashville, Tennessee. This table comes from immunoSEQ multiplex PCR, and its TCRdb copy is limited to in-frame clones, with some not included. This table has roughly 1,800,000 clones, over 85% appearing once.

The V call is TRBV6-1, the J call TRBJ2-3; D gene ambiguous. This clonotype was obtained from a man between 18 and 29 years old in good health. The sample was naive CD8+ T cells sorted from blood. The CDR3 sequence: CASSPRTDTQYF. CDR3 bases: TGTGCCAGCAGTCCCCGTACAGATACGCAGTATTTT.